These 15 T cell receptor beta chains share one sample of origin, sequenced in a study of blood T cell repertoires in COVID-19. The protocol was immunoSEQ multiplex PCR, while the TCRdb copy is restricted to in-frame clones and leaves out a portion. The repertoire holds fewer than 200,000 clones, with less than 85% as singletons. Sequences were obtained from PBMCs or T cells enriched from blood (not recorded which). Receptor source: a woman aged 45 to 65 who had recovered from COVID-19.

The V gene is TRBV10-2, the J gene TRBJ2-1; 12 nucleotides agree with TRBD1. CDR1 WSHSY and CDR2 SAAADI come from the germline V gene. J gave up 4 bases and V 2 bases, and 9 bases lay outside the gene matches. This CDR3 spans 18 amino acids. As DNA, the CDR3 is TGCGCCAGCAGTGAGGACGGCCCGGGACAGGGGGCGTACAATGAGCAGTTCTTC. Residues: CASSEDGPGQGAYNEQFF.

This clone was seen once. The chain employs TRBV28 and TRBJ2-7, with 9 bases matching TRBD1. The V and J ends lost 4 bases and 6 bases, in that order; junction bases with no gene match: 7. Germline V gives CDR1 MDHEN, CDR2 SYDVKM. This CDR3 has 14 amino acids. The CDR3 DNA reads TGTGCCAGCAGTTCAGGACAGGGGACGGGCGAGCAGTACGTC. Its protein is CASSSGQGTGEQYV.

The chain is built from TRBV30 and TRBJ2-1; TRBD1 agrees at 7 bases. The CDR3 runs 14 residues. Germline CDR1 GTSNPN, CDR2 SVGIG (reference sequence). V trimming: 7 bases; J trimming: 8 bases; junction bases outside the gene matches: 14. The CDR3 DNA follows: TGTGCCTACAATAGGTGGGCAGGGGGTGATGAGCAGTTCTTC. Its translation: CAYNRWAGGDEQFF.

This CDR3 reads CASSQVGGAAGEQETQYF. CDR3 coding DNA: TGTGCCAGCAGCCAAGTCGGTGGAGCGGCGGGTGAACAAGAGACCCAGTACTTC. The chain couples TRBV3-1 (or the pseudogene TRBV3-2) to TRBJ2-5, with D perhaps matching TRBD2 (5 bases). The V gene lost 1 base and the J gene lost 2 bases, with 20 bases spanning the gap. Germline CDR1 reads LGHDT; CDR2 reads YNNKEL (reference sequence). CDR3 length: 18 amino acids.

The chain combines TRBV6-5 with TRBJ1-4; 9 bases align to TRBD1. The V gene's germline CDR1 is MNHEY and CDR2 SVGAGI. J lost 6 bases, V lost 0 bases, and 2 bases had no gene match. The CDR3 sequence is 15 residues long. CDR3 nucleotides: TGTGCCAGCAGTTACTCGGGGACAGGGCATGAAAAACTGTTTTTT. Translation gives CASSYSGTGHEKLFF.

This clone was observed once. The chain combines TRBV27 with TRBJ1-1; TRBD1 agrees at 9 bases. This CDR3 is 12 amino acids long. Germline V gives CDR1 MNHEY, CDR2 SMNVEV (reference sequence). The V and J ends lost 6 bases and 12 bases, in that order; junction bases with no gene match: 8. The CDR3 coding sequence is TGTGCCAGCAGGCTTGGGACAGGGATGCCTTTCTTT. Residues: CASRLGTGMPFF.

The chain has TRBV18 and TRBJ1-1; 7 nucleotides agree with TRBD1. CDR1 and CDR2 (germline): KGHSH, LQKENI. The CDR3 covers 14 residues. After removal of 0 bases from V and 9 bases from J, the junction contained 7 bases not matched to a gene. The CDR3 DNA follows: TGTGCCAGCTCACCACCGGGACAGAGATACCAAGCTTTCTTT. Residues: CASSPPGQRYQAFF.

This chain connects TRBV7-2 to TRBJ1-2; D is undetermined. Germline-derived CDR1 and CDR2 are SGHTA and FQGNSA. The CDR3 contains 12 residues. Between the trimmed V and J ends, which lost 5 bases and 1 base, there was a span of 5 bases. The DNA for the CDR3 is TGTGCCAGCAGCCCAGTTAACTATGGCTACACCTTC. Protein: CASSPVNYGYTF.

The V and J genes are TRBV5-1 and TRBJ1-2; 9 nucleotides line up with TRBD1. CDR3 length equals 14 residues. Germline trimming cut 3 bases from V and 6 bases from J; bases unmatched to any gene: 6. Germline V lookup: CDR1 SGHRS, CDR2 YFSETQ. The CDR3: CASSSPGTGNGYTF. CDR3 DNA: TGCGCCAGCAGCTCCCCCGGGACAGGGAATGGCTACACCTTC.

This clone appeared a few times. The V gene is TRBV11-2, the J gene TRBJ1-1; D is unclear. The germline gives CDR1 SGHAT, CDR2 FQNNGV. Trimming cost V 2 bases and J 5 bases, with 6 bases left between them. This CDR3 is built from 12 residues. CDR3 nucleotides: TGTGCCAGCAGCTTAAGGAGGACTGAAGCTTTCTTT. This translates into CASSLRRTEAFF.

V and J are TRBV5-1 and TRBJ1-3; D uncertain. V lost 7 bases and J lost 4, with 15 bases in between. Looked up from germline, CDR1 is SGHRS and CDR2 is YFSETQ. This CDR3 contains 14 residues. The CDR3 region is CASGPGFSGNTIYF. The CDR3 region has the DNA TGCGCCAGCGGTCCGGGTTTCTCAGGAAACACCATATATTTT.

J is TRBJ1-5 and V is TRBV28; 12 positions match TRBD1. CDR3 size: 17 residues. Unmatched junction bases numbered 12, after V lost 5 bases and J lost 7 bases. Germline V gene sequence: CDR1 MDHEN, CDR2 SYDVKM. CDR3 sequence reads: CASSLPGTGGLEQPQHF. The CDR3, as DNA: TGTGCCAGCAGTCTCCCTGGGACAGGGGGCCTCGAACAGCCCCAGCATTTT.

V gene TRBV2 combines with J gene TRBJ2-7, with 8 bases fitting TRBD2. The CDR3 covers 16 residues. The J segment lost 1 base and the V segment lost 3 bases, leaving 8 bases of the junction unmatched. The germline V gene has CDR1 SNHLY and CDR2 FYNNEI. The CDR3 protein is CASSDRAGAFSYEQYV. The CDR3 DNA reads TGTGCCAGCAGTGACCGAGCGGGAGCCTTTTCCTACGAGCAGTACGTC.

The rearrangement links TRBV7-8 to TRBJ1-3; possibly TRBD1 for D (6 bases). The CDR3 is 16 amino acids. Trimming cost V 1 base and J 0 bases, with 10 bases left between them. Germline V CDR1 and CDR2: SGHVS, FQNEAQ. The CDR3 here is CASSLGGGGSGNTIYF. The CDR3, as DNA: TGTGCCAGCAGCTTAGGAGGGGGGGGCTCTGGAAACACCATATATTTT.

The chain is built from TRBV27 and TRBJ1-5; no clear D gene. CDR3 length: 16 amino acids. In germline, CDR1 is MNHEY, CDR2 SMNVEV (reference sequence). Trimming pared 2 bases from V and 3 bases from J, leaving 14 bases between. As DNA, the CDR3 is TGTGCCAGCAGTTTACGTTGGGGAGCATACAATCAGCCCCAGCATTTT. It codes for CASSLRWGAYNQPQHF.